This is a list of T cell receptor beta chains from one sample in a study of blood T cell repertoires in COVID-19. The data were produced by immunoSEQ multiplex PCR, yet TCRdb's version contains in-frame clones alone and is incomplete. The table includes just over 650,000 clones, more than 80% detected once. The sequenced sample consisted of peripheral blood. The origin of the receptors is a woman younger than 30 with acute or convalescent COVID-19. Each CDR3 is given with its conserved first and last residue. D genes are given only for firm matches. Size values are once, few and many counts, or a class for expanded clones, and some rows have none.

>TRBJ2-2|-|TRBV15|once
TGTGCCACCAGCAGAGAGCCCCCCTGGGGGCCAGGTGGGGGAATCGGGGAGCTGTTTTTT
CATSREPPWGPGGGIGELFF
>TRBJ2-1|TRBD1|TRBV3-1/TRBV3-2|-
TGTGCCAGCAGCCAATCTCATCCCGGGACAGGGCCCTACAATGAGCAGTTCTTC
CASSQSHPGTGPYNEQFF
>TRBJ1-5|-|TRBV5-1|-
TGCGCCAGCAGCCCGGATGGGGGCGCGGGTCAGCCCCAGCATTTT
CASSPDGGAGQPQHF
>TRBJ2-7|TRBD1|TRBV9|-
TGTGCCAGCAGCCCCTCCGGGACAGGGGGCTCCTACGAGCAGTACTTC
CASSPSGTGGSYEQYF
>TRBJ2-3|TRBD2|TRBV11-3|-
TGTGCCAGCAGCTCCCGGGGAGGGAGCACAGATACGCAGTATTTT
CASSSRGGSTDTQYF
>TRBJ2-5|TRBD2|TRBV3-1/TRBV3-2|-
TGTGCCAGCAGCACGGGACTAGCCGGAGAGACCCAGTACTTC
CASSTGLAGETQYF
>TRBJ2-5|-|TRBV12-5|-
TGTGCTAGTGGTTTGCAAAAAGAGACCCAGTACTTC
CASGLQKETQYF
>TRBJ2-3|TRBD2|TRBV5-6|-
TGTGCCAGCAGCTTGGGAAGCGGGGGAACAGATACGCAGTATTTT
CASSLGSGGTDTQYF
>TRBJ1-1|-|TRBV10-2|-
TGCGCCAGCAGTGTGAAGGGGGGGTCTGAAGCTTTCTTT
CASSVKGGSEAFF
>TRBJ1-2|TRBD1|TRBV5-5|-
TGTGCCAGCAGCTTGGCACTAACAGGGGGAATCTATGGCTACACCTTC
CASSLALTGGIYGYTF
>TRBJ1-2|TRBD1|TRBV2|-
TGTGCCAGCAGTGTCCCGGGACAGGAGTATGGCTACACCTTC
CASSVPGQEYGYTF
>TRBJ2-3|-|TRBV5-1|-
TGCGCCAGCAGCTTGGGGAGGGCTACAGATACGCAGTATTTT
CASSLGRATDTQYF
>TRBJ2-3|-|TRBV29-1|-
TGCAGCGTTGACGGGGGTTCAGATACGCAGTATTTT
CSVDGGSDTQYF
>TRBJ1-3|-|TRBV7-2|-
TGTGCCAGCAGCCCACCTACAGGGCCTGGAAACACCATATATTTT
CASSPPTGPGNTIYF
>TRBJ2-7|-|TRBV4-3|-
TGCGCCAGCAGCCAAGGTCAACAGATGACCTACGAGCAGTACTTC
CASSQGQQMTYEQYF
>TRBJ2-4|-|TRBV5-1|-
TGCGCCAGCAGTTCAGGAACCGTAGCCAAAAACATTCAGTACTTC
CASSSGTVAKNIQYF
>TRBJ1-5|TRBD1|TRBV6-2/TRBV6-3|few
TGTGCCAGCAGCCCGACAGGGCCCAATCAGCCCCAGCATTTT
CASSPTGPNQPQHF
>TRBJ1-1|TRBD1|TRBV6-5|-
TGTGCCAGTTGGACAGGGGGGTTCACTGAAGCTTTCTTT
CASWTGGFTEAFF
>TRBJ1-2|-|TRBV7-9|-
TGTGCCAGCAGCTTAGACGGCGGAAACTATGGCTACACCTTC
CASSLDGGNYGYTF
>TRBJ1-5|TRBD1|TRBV19|-
TGTGCCAGTAGTATTACAGGGGGCTCTGGGAGCAATCAGCCCCAGCATTTT
CASSITGGSGSNQPQHF
>TRBJ2-7|-|TRBV10-3|-
TGTGCCATCAGTGTAGGACAGACCTACGAGCAGTACTTC
CAISVGQTYEQYF
>TRBJ1-5|-|TRBV12-2|-
TGTGCAAGTCGTGTCAACCCCAAGACAGGGGGTGGCAATCAGCCCCAGCATTTT
CASRVNPKTGGGNQPQHF
>TRBJ1-5|-|TRBV19|-
TGTGCCAGTAGTGCCCTAAGGGGTCAGCCCCAGCATTTT
CASSALRGQPQHF
>TRBJ2-2|-|TRBV2|-
TGTGCCAGCAGTGATCTGGGGGCCGGGGACACCGGGGAGCTGTTTTTT
CASSDLGAGDTGELFF
>TRBJ2-7|TRBD2|TRBV13|-
TGTGCCAGCAGCATTGGGACTAGCGGGCGCTCCTACGAGCAGTACTTC
CASSIGTSGRSYEQYF
>TRBJ1-2|-|TRBV18|-
TGTGCCAGCTCACCGCAGGGTCGGTCAGAAGGCTACACCTTC
CASSPQGRSEGYTF
>TRBJ1-6|-|TRBV11-3|-
TGTGCCAGCAGCTTGGGCCCATCGGATTCACCCCTCCACTTT
CASSLGPSDSPLHF
>TRBJ1-1|TRBD1|TRBV5-1|-
TGCGCCAGCAGCTCCGAGGGACAGGGGAGGTCAGAAGCTTTCTTT
CASSSEGQGRSEAFF
>TRBJ1-2|-|TRBV7-2|few
TGTGCCAGCAGCTACCTTGGCGGGGGCAGCTATGGCTACACCTTC
CASSYLGGGSYGYTF
>TRBJ1-6|-|TRBV19|-
TGTGCCAGTAGAGGGGGTAATTCACCCCTCCACTTT
CASRGGNSPLHF
>TRBJ2-2|-|TRBV5-1|-
TGCGCCAGCAGTCCCAGGGGACGGGGGAACACCGGGGAGCTGTTTTTT
CASSPRGRGNTGELFF
>TRBJ2-1|-|TRBV6-4|many
TGTGCCAGCAGTGCTGCCGTTGGTGGTAGTGAGCAGTTCTTC
CASSAAVGGSEQFF
>TRBJ2-3|TRBD2|TRBV5-1|-
TGCGCCAGCAGCTCCAAGACTAGCGGGGGGGCTTTTGCAGGCTCAAATACGCAGTATTTT
CASSSKTSGGAFAGSNTQYF
>TRBJ1-1|-|TRBV30|-
TGTGCCTGGACAACCGGTTTTGATACTGAAGCTTTCTTT
CAWTTGFDTEAFF
>TRBJ2-3|TRBD1|TRBV7-8|-
TGTGCCAGCATCGGGACAGGGGCCTTAGACACAGATACGCAGTATTTT
CASIGTGALDTDTQYF
>TRBJ1-2|-|TRBV10-1|-
TGCGCCAGCGGAGACAGTCATGGCTACACCTTC
CASGDSHGYTF
>TRBJ2-6|-|TRBV7-8|-
TGTGCCAGCAGCTTAGCCAGGGAACTCTCTGGGGCCAACGTCCTGACTTTC
CASSLARELSGANVLTF
>TRBJ2-7|TRBD2|TRBV6-5|-
TGTGCCAGCAGTTTACTAGCGGGGGGAAACGAGCAGTACTTC
CASSLLAGGNEQYF
>TRBJ1-2|TRBD1|TRBV13|few
TGTGCCAGCAGCCTGAGGACCCAGGGGGCTTATGGCTACACCTTC
CASSLRTQGAYGYTF
>TRBJ2-7|-|TRBV12-3/TRBV12-4|-
TGTGCCAGCAGTTGGTCAGCCTACGAGCAGTACTTC
CASSWSAYEQYF
>TRBJ2-3|TRBD1|TRBV10-3|-
TGTGCCGCCAAGACAGGGGGCGTCACAGATACGCAGTATTTT
CAAKTGGVTDTQYF
>TRBJ2-3|TRBD2|TRBV7-8|-
TGTGCCAGCAGCACAAAAGCCGGGGGGTTGACAGATACGCAGTATTTT
CASSTKAGGLTDTQYF